This T cell receptor beta chain was captured in a study of blood T cell repertoires in COVID-19. Study at large: Acute-phase and convalescent COVID-19 samples originated in the United States, Italy and Spain. T cells, B-cell-depleted T cells, or PBMCs supplied cDNA or gDNA.

CDR1 and CDR2 (germline): LNHDA, SQIVND (reference sequence). Germline trimming cut 8 bases from V and 0 bases from J; bases unmatched to any gene: 7. The CDR3 sequence is 15 residues long. Per the original methods: How many nucleated cells were present was estimated from reference gene primer amplification. Libraries were prepared by immunoSEQ multiplex PCR; TCRdb keeps only in-frame clonotypes and omits some of them. For V, J and clone size, that table is used; D and trimming come from the DNA. This table has about 210,000 clones, 92% appearing once. This receptor was identified in a man aged 25-45 years with acute or convalescent COVID-19. The chain couples TRBV19 to TRBJ2-3; 8 bases are a match to TRBD2. Sequenced input: peripheral blood. CDR3 DNA: TGTGCCAGTTCCGCGGGGGGCCGGAGCACAGATACGCAGTATTTT. Its translation: CASSAGGRSTDTQYF.